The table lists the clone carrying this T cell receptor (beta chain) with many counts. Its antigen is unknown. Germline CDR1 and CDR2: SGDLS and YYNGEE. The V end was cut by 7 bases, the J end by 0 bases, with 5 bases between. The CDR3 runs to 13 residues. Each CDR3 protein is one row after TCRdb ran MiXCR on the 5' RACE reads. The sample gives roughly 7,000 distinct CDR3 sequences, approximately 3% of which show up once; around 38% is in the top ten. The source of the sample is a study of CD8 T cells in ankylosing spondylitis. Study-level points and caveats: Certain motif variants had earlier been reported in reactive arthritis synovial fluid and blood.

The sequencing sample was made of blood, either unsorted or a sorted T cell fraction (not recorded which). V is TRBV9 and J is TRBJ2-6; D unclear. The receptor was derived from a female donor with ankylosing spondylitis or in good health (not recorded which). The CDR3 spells CASSGSGANVLTF. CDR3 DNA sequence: TGTGCCAGCTCCGGCTCTGGGGCCAACGTCCTGACTTTC.